Here is one T cell receptor beta chain with its context. This clone has only a few counts. There is no known antigen for this receptor. The input lacks base qualities; no much larger clone sits a single base away. TCRbeta CDR3 regions were amplified from genomic DNA using the immunoSEQ Assay, a bias-controlled multiplex PCR. Turning to the authors' computational methods: Nucleated cell counts per sample were estimated from amplification of reference gene primers within the assay. To quantify the absolute abundance of each unique TCRbeta CDR3 rearrangement, sequence reads were collapsed and filtered. For each sample, productive Simpson clonality was calculated as the square root of Simpson's diversity index across productive rearrangements. TCRdb stores this immuneACCESS table with in-frame sequences only. Part of the clones is absent; in the studies checked, under half of the shortfall reflects unresolved V genes, and no reason is known for the rest. V and J calls and clone size come straight from that table; D and trimming were deduced from the DNA. The sample contains 85,000 to 95,000 clones, 86% of them found a single time. The top ten clonotypes cover around 20% of the sample.

This sample stems from a study of blood T cell repertoires in COVID-19 (dated by TCRdb to 2018 to 2021). For context, the study as a whole: The collaborator samples originated in the United States, Italy and Spain and spanned the acute and convalescent phases of COVID-19. The repertoires were released in a freely available public database intended as a resource for research on the immune response to SARS-CoV-2. The prospective study material was composed of cDNA or gDNA derived from T cells, B-cell-depleted T cells, or PBMCs. Samples were obtained from the ongoing ImmuneRACE study (first 160 participants) and from about 1,300 subjects provided by 6 global collaborators. The sample metadata nearly always contained a de-identified subject ID, COVID-19 status, age in years and sex. HLA class I and class II types, where available, came from metadata supplied by the sample provider rather than from assay-based typing. Subjects who had been exposed to COVID-19, were actively infected with it, or had recovered from it provided the deeply sampled blood TCRbeta repertoires that made up the dataset.

Broader findings and caveats from the paper: The quantity of clinical and demographic metadata differed by source and by participant and was supplied without curation.

Whole blood was collected in K2EDTA tubes by collaborating institutions according to the institutions' own protocols. For TCRbeta analysis, collaborator samples were shipped as frozen whole blood, as isolated PBMCs, or as DNA extracted from either sample type. Input material: peripheral blood. The TCR was taken from an elderly woman with acute or convalescent COVID-19.

The bases are TGTGCCAGCACTCCCTACGACAGGCTTAACTATGGCTACACCTTC. Its coded protein is CASTPYDRLNYGYTF. The sequence links TRBV5-4 to TRBJ1-2; the D gene is perhaps TRBD1, on 6 matching bases. The CDR3 covers 15 residues, taking in both the cysteine and the phenylalanine. Kept here is only the CDR3 DNA, which spans 45 bases and is read in frame from base 1. Cut back by 6 bases and 1 base, the V and J ends lie 16 bases apart. For CDR1 and CDR2, the germline V gene (reference sequence) lists SGHNT and YYREEE.